This T cell receptor beta chain was sequenced in a study of blood T cell repertoires in COVID-19. Study details: T cells, B-cell-depleted T cells, or PBMCs supplied cDNA or gDNA.

The data were produced by immunoSEQ multiplex PCR, yet TCRdb's version contains in-frame clones alone and is incomplete. Of under 350,000 clones in the sample, approximately 92% were seen once. V lost 2 bases to trimming and J lost 8 bases; unmatched junction nucleotides: 6. The CDR3 has 14 amino acids. Germline V CDR1 and CDR2: MNHEY, SMNVEV (reference sequence). The V and J genes are TRBV27 and TRBJ1-2; 9 bases are shared with TRBD1. The sample taken for sequencing was peripheral blood. This sequence originates from a woman between 25 and 40 years old with COVID-19, enrolled during active disease. This CDR3 is CASSLKGQGYGYTF. The CDR3 bases are TGTGCCAGCAGTTTAAAAGGACAGGGGTACGGCTACACCTTC.